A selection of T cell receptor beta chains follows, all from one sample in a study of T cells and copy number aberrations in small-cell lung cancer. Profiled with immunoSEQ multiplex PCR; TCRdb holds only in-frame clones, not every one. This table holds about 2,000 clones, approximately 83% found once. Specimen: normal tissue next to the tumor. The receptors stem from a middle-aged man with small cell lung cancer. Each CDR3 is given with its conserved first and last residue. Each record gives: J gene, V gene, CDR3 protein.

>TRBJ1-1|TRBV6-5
CASSYRGRGGTEAFF
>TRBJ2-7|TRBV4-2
CASSQFQGARSVSYEQYF
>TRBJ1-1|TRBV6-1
CASSELPGITEAFF
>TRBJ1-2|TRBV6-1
CASREDGYTF
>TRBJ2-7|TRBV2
CASRGWGTGRNEQYF
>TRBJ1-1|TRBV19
CASTFDRASMNTEAFF
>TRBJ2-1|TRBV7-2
CASSDTGTRNNEQFF
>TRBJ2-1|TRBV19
CASSIDLASGSMGQFF
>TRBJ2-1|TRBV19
CASSIPPPSYNEQFF
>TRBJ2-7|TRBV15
CATSRGGGEQYF
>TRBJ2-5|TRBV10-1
CASSDGRTGGTETQYF
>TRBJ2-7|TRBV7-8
CASSPGGTGLFYEQYF
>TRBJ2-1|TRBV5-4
CASSWTSGRGNNEQFF
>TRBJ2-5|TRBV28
CASSLYSETQYF
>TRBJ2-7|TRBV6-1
CASSASGYIIYEQYF
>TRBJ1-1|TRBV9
CASRRDRNTEAFF
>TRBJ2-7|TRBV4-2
CASSQEEGSPYEQYF
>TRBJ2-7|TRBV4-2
CASSQAGSKPHLREQYF
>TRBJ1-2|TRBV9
CASSVGQTNYGYTF
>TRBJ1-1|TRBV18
CASSRSRENTEAFF
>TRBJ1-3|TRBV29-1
CSVWSDSGNTIYF
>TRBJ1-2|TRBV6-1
CASSEADSGTGYGYTF
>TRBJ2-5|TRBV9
CASKCGTGFSCRETQYF
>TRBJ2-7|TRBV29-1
CSVQVWTGYYEQYF
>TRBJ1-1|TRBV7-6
CASSLSQGPQMTEAFF
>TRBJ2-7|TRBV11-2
CASSPLAGASEQYF
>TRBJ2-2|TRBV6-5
CASQPGTGVTGELFF
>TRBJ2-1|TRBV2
CASIRAGGYNEQFF
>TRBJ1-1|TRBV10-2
CASSEQPNTEAFF
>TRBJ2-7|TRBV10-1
CASSRQKYEQYF
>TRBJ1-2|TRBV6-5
CASSYRTGSGYTF
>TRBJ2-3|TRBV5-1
CASSRQVGTDTQYF
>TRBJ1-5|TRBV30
CAWSAGQLSNQPQHF
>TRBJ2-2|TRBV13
CASSSNTGELFF
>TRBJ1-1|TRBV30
CAWRDGRSLVRAEAFF
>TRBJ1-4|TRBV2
CASSGGREYEKLFF
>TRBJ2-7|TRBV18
CASSPIASGSGHEQYF
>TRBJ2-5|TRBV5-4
CASSTGTKYQETQYF
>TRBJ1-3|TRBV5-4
CASSRSARAGNTIYF
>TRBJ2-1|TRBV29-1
CSVGLDPGSYNEQFF